This record concerns one TCR beta chain sequence. Additional DNA sequences in this sample encode the identical CDR3. This sample is drawn from a study of T cell changes during pregnancy in multiple sclerosis. The assay was immunoSEQ multiplex PCR, and TCRdb's table has in-frame clones only and misses some. The sample has 45,000 or so clones; 75% to 95% are singletons. The V end lost 4 bases, the J end lost 0 bases, and 7 bases lay between the germline ends. This CDR3 comprises 14 residues. Germline V gene lookup returns CDR1 MNHNS and CDR2 SASEGT. The TCR originated in a female donor with multiple sclerosis, enrolled in a pregnancy study. V is TRBV6-1 and J is TRBJ1-5, with a possible D match to TRBD1 (5 bases). The sample in question was CD8+ T cells from peripheral blood mononuclear cells, obtained after pregnancy. CDR3 amino acids: CASSADSSNQPQHF. The CDR3 nucleotides read TGTGCCAGCAGTGCCGACAGTAGCAATCAGCCCCAGCATTTT.